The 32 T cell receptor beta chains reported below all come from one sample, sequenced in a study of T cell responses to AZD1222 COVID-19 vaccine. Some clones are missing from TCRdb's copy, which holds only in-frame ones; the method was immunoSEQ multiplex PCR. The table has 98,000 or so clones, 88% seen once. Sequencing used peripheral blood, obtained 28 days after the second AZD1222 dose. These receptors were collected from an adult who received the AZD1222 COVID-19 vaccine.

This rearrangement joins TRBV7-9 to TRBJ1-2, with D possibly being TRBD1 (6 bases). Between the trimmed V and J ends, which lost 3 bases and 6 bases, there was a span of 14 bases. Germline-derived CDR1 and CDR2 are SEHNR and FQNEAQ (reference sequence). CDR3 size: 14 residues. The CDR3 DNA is TGTGCCAGCAGCTTCACAGGGATACAGGATGGCTACACCTTC. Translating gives CASSFTGIQDGYTF. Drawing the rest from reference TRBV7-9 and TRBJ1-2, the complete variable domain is DTGVSQNPRHKITKRGQNVTFRCDPISEHNRLYWYRQTLGQGPEFLTYFQNEAQLEKSRLLSDRFSAERPKGSFSTLEIQRTEQGDSAMYLCASSFTGIQDGYTFGSGTRLTVV.

The CDR3 region has the DNA TGTGCCAGCAGTTTATCGGGTCCTGTTCTAGGTAGCGGGAGACCAGATACGCAGTATTTT. This encodes CASSLSGPVLGSGRPDTQYF. The genes are TRBV27 and TRBJ2-3; 9 bases are shared with TRBD2. With 0 bases clipped from V and 4 bases from J, the junction kept 17 bases outside the gene matches. This CDR3 region has 20 residues. The germline V gene has CDR1 MNHEY and CDR2 SMNVEV (reference sequence).

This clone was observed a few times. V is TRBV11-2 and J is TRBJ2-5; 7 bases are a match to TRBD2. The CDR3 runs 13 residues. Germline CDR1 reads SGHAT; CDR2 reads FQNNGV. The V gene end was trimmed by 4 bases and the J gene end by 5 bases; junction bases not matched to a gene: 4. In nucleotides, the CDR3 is TGTGCCAGCAGCTCGGGGGGAGGGGAGACCCAGTACTTC. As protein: CASSSGGGETQYF.

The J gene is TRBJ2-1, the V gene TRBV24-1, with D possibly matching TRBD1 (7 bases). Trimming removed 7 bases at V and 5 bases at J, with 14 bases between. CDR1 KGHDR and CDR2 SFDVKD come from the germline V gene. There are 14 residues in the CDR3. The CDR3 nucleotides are TGTGCCACCAGGGCAGGGGGAGGTCACAATGAGCAGTTCTTC. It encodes CATRAGGGHNEQFF.

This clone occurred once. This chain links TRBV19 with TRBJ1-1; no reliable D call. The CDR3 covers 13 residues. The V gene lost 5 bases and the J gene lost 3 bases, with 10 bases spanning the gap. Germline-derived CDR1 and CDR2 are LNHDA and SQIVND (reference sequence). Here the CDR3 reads CASSRREYTEAFF. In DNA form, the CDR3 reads TGTGCCAGTAGTCGACGGGAGTACACTGAAGCTTTCTTT.

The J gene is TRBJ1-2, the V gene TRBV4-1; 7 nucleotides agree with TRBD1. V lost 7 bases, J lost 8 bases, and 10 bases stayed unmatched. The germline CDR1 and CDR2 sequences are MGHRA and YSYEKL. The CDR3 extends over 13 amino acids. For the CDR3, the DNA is TGCGCCAGCACTATGACAGGGTTGGGCGGCTACACCTTC. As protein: CASTMTGLGGYTF.

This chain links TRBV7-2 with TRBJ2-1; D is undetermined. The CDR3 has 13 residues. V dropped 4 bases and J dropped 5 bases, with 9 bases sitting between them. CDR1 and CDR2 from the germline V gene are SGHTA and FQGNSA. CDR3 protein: CASSSGPNNEQFF. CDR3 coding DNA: TGTGCCAGCAGCTCCGGACCCAACAATGAGCAGTTCTTC.

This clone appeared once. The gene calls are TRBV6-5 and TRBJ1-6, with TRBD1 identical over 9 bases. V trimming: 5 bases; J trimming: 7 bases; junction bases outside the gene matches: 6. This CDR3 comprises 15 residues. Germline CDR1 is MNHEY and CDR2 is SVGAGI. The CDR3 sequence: CASSLGDRGNSPLHF. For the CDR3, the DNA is TGTGCCAGCAGTCTTGGCGACAGGGGGAATTCACCCCTCCACTTT.

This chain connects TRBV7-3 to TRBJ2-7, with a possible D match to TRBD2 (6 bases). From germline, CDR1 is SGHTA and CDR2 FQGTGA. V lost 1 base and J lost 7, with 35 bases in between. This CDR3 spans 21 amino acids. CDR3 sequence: CASSLKWVRDSPAGTPLEQYF. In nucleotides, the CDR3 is TGTGCCAGCAGCTTAAAGTGGGTTAGGGATTCCCCCGCCGGGACTCCCTTAGAGCAGTACTTC.

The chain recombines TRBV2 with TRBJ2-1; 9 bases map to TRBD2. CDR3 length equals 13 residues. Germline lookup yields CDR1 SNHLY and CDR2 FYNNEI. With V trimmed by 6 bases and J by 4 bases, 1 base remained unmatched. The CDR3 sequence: CASRTSGYNEQFF. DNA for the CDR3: TGTGCCAGCAGGACTAGCGGTTACAATGAGCAGTTCTTC.

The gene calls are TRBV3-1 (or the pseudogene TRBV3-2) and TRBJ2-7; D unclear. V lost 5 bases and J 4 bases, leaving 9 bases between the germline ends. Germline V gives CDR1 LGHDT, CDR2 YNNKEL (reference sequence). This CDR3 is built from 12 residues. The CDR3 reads CASSSDWYEQYF. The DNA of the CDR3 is TGTGCCAGCAGCAGCGATTGGTACGAGCAGTACTTC.

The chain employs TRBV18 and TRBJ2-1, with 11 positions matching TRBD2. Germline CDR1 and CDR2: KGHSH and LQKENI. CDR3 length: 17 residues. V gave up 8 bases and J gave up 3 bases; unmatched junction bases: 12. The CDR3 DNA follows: TGTGCCAGCGCAGTCGGTCTAGCGGGAGGCCTCTACAATGAGCAGTTCTTC. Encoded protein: CASAVGLAGGLYNEQFF.

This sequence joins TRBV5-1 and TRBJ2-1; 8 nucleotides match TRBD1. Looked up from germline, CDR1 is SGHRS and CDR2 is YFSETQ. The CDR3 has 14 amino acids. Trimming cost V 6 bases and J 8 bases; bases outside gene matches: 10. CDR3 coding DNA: TGCGCCAGCAACCGGAGGGGACAGGTCGATGAGCAGTTCTTC. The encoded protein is CASNRRGQVDEQFF.

DNA for the CDR3: TGTGCCTTTGATAATCAGGGATCTGGAAACACCATATATTTT. The encoded protein is CAFDNQGSGNTIYF. The V call is TRBV21-1, the J call TRBJ1-3; the DNA was not used to check the table's D call, TRBD1. TRBV21-1 is deemed a pseudogene. This CDR3 spans 14 amino acids.

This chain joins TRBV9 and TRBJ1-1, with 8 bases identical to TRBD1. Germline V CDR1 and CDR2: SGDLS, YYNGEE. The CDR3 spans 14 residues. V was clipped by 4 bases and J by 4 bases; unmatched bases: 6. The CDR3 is CASSIQGAFTEAFF. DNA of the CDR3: TGTGCCAGCAGCATTCAGGGGGCGTTCACTGAAGCTTTCTTT.

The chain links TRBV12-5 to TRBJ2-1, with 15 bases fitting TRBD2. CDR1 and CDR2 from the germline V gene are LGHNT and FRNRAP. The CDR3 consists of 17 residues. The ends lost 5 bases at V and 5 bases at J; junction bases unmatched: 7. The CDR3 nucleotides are TGTGCTAGTGGTACCGGACTAGCGGGAGGGAATGACAATGAGCAGTTCTTC. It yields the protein CASGTGLAGGNDNEQFF.

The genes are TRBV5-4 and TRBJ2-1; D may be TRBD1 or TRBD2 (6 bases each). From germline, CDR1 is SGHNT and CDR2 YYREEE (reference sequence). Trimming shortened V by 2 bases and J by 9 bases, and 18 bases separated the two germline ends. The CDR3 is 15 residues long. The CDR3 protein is CASSLGGTGRVEQFF. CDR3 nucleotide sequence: TGTGCCAGCAGCTTAGGGGGGACTGGAAGGGTTGAGCAGTTCTTC.

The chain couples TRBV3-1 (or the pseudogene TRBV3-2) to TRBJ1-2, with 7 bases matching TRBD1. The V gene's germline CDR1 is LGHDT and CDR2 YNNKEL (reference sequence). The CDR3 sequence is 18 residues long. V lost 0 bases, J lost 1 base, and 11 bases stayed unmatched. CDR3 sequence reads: CASSQDSRKGGNNYGYTF. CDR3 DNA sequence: TGTGCCAGCAGCCAAGACTCGAGAAAAGGGGGCAATAACTATGGCTACACCTTC.

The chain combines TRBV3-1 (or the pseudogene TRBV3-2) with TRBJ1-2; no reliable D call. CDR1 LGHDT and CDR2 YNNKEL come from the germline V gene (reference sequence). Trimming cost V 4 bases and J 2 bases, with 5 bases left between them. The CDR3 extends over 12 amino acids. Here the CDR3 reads CASSRENYGYTF. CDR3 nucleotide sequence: TGTGCCAGCAGCCGGGAGAACTATGGCTACACCTTC.

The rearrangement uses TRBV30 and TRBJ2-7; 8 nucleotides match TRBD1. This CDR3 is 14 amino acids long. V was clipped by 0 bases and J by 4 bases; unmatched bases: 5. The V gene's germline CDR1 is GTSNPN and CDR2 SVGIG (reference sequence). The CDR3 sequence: CAWSVFDRGYEQYF. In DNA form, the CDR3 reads TGTGCCTGGAGTGTTTTCGACAGGGGTTACGAGCAGTACTTC.

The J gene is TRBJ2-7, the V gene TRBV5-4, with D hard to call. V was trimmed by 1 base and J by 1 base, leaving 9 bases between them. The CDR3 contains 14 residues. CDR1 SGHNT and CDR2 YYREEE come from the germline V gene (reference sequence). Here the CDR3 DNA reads TGTGCCAGCAGCTTGACCGAAATTTCCTACGAGCAGTACTTC. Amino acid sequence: CASSLTEISYEQYF.

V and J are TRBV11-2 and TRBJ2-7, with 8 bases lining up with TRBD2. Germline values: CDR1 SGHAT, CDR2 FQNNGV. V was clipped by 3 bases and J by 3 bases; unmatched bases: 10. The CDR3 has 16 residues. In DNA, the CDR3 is TGTGCCAGCAGCTTTGATCCGGCGGGGGGCGGCTACGAGCAGTACTTC. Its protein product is CASSFDPAGGGYEQYF. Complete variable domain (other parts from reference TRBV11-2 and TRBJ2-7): EAGVAQSPRYKIIEKRQSVAFWCNPISGHATLYWYQQILGQGPKLLIQFQNNGVVDDSQLPKDRFSAERLKGVDSTLKIQPAKLEDSAVYLCASSFDPAGGGYEQYFGPGTRLTVT.

The CDR3 nucleotides read TGTGCCAGCAGTGCCCCCCAGGGGAGCTCTGGAAACACCATATATTTT. Translating gives CASSAPQGSSGNTIYF. The chain carries TRBV28 and TRBJ1-3, with D tentatively TRBD1 (6 bases). Germline CDR1 MDHEN, CDR2 SYDVKM. V was clipped by 5 bases and J by 0 bases, with 14 bases between them. There are 16 residues in the CDR3.

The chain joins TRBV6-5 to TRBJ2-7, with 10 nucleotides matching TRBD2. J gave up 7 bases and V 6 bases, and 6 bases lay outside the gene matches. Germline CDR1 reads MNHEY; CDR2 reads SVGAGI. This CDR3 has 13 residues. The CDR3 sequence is CASSLAGELEQYF. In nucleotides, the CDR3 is TGTGCCAGCAGCCTAGCGGGAGAATTGGAGCAGTACTTC.

The CDR3, as DNA: TGTGCCAGCAGCTTAGTTAACACCGGGGAGCTGTTTTTT. The encoded protein is CASSLVNTGELFF. The chain employs TRBV11-2 and TRBJ2-2, with D hard to call. Germline CDR1 reads SGHAT; CDR2 reads FQNNGV. Trimming left V 1 base short and J 2 bases short, with 2 bases between. The CDR3 is made up of 13 amino acids.

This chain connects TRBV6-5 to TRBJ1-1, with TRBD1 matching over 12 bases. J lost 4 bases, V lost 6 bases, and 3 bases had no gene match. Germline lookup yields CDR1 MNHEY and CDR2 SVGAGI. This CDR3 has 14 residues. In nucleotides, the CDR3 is TGTGCCAGCAGCCGGGACAGGGGGCCCACTGAAGCTTTCTTT. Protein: CASSRDRGPTEAFF.

CDR3 bases: TGTGCCAGCAGTTCAACAGGACAGGTAACGCGATACGAGCAGTACTTC. This codes for CASSSTGQVTRYEQYF. The V and J genes are TRBV2 and TRBJ2-7; 7 nucleotides agree with TRBD1. Per germline, CDR1 SNHLY and CDR2 FYNNEI. The V gene end was trimmed by 5 bases and the J gene end by 4 bases; junction bases not matched to a gene: 14. The CDR3 runs to 16 residues.

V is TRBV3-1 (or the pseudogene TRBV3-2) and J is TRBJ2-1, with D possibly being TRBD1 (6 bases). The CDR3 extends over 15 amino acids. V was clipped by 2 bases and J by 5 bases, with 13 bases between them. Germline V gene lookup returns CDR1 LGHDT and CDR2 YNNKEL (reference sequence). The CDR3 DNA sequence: TGTGCCAGCAGCCAACAAATCGGACAGCACAATGAGCAGTTCTTC. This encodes CASSQQIGQHNEQFF.

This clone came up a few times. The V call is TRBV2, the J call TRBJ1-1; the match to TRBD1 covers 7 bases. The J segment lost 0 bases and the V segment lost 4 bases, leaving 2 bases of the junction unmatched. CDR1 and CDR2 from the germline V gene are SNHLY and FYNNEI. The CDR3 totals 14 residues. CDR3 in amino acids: CASSGQGVNTEAFF. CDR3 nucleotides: TGTGCCAGCAGTGGACAGGGCGTGAACACTGAAGCTTTCTTT.

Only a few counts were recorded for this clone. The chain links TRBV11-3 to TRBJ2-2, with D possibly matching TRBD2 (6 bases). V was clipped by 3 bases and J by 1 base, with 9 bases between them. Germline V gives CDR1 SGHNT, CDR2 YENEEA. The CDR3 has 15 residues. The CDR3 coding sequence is TGTGCCAGCAGCTTCGGGGGAGGGAACACCGGGGAGCTGTTTTTT. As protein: CASSFGGGNTGELFF.

CDR3 protein: CASSLSRLETQYF. The CDR3 DNA sequence: TGTGCCAGCAGCTTATCGCGGCTGGAGACCCAGTACTTC. The chain carries TRBV7-9 and TRBJ2-5; D is unclear. Trimming left V 2 bases short and J 5 bases short, with 9 bases between. Germline CDR1 SEHNR, CDR2 FQNEAQ (reference sequence). The CDR3 is 13 residues long.

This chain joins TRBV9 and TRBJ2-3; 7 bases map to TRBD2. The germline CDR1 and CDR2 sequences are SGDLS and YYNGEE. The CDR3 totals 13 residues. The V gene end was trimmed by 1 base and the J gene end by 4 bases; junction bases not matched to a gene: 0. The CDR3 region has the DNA TGTGCCAGCAGCGTACGGGGGGCAGATACGCAGTATTTT. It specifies CASSVRGADTQYF.